This T cell receptor beta chain was found in a study of neurological immune-mediated disorders. TCRdb analysed the 5' RACE reads with MiXCR anew, one entry per CDR3 protein. Among some 71,000 distinct CDR3 sequences listed, 9.5% to 13% were seen once. Whole-study findings and limits: The greatest TCR clonal expansion appeared in HTLV-1-associated myelopathy and the smallest, falling below healthy controls, in multiple sclerosis. Expanded clones shared no CDR3 amino acid sequences across subjects, suggesting private repertoires in all groups.

This clonotype occurred many times. Its antigen is not known. Time point in this sample: longitudinal time-point 1 (baseline). V gave up 4 bases and J gave up 5 bases, with 19 bases separating them. CDR3 length equals 15 residues. Germline V gene data show CDR1 as SGHDT and CDR2 as YYEEEE. The TCR comes from a man between 25 and 39 years old in good health. V and J are TRBV5-6 and TRBJ2-7; possible D gene TRBD1, 6 bases. The material sequenced was PBMCs. The CDR3 DNA sequence: TGTGCCAGCAGCCAGCTGGGGGCCCTCCAGGACGAGCAGTACTTC. This gives the protein CASSQLGALQDEQYF.